Below, one T cell receptor beta chain is given with its context. Generated by immunoSEQ multiplex PCR, the TCRdb table keeps only in-frame clones and is missing some. The sample consists of a few hundred thousand clones, 80% to 90% of them appearing once. The CDR3 runs 13 residues. Germline values: CDR1 SGHAT, CDR2 FQNNGV. V was clipped by 6 bases and J by 7 bases, with 15 bases between them. These data originate in a study of blood T cell repertoires in COVID-19. This TCR was recovered from a man aged 40-49 years with acute or convalescent COVID-19. The chain joins TRBV11-2 to TRBJ1-2; no reliable D call. The specimen was peripheral blood. In DNA form, the CDR3 reads TGTGCCAGCAGACCGCCCGGTGCCGGTGGCTACACCTTC. It codes for CASRPPGAGGYTF. The variable domain in full, with the rest retrieved from reference TRBV11-2 and TRBJ1-2, is EAGVAQSPRYKIIEKRQSVAFWCNPISGHATLYWYQQILGQGPKLLIQFQNNGVVDDSQLPKDRFSAERLKGVDSTLKIQPAKLEDSAVYLCASRPPGAGGYTFGSGTRLTVV.